This is a list of T cell receptor beta chains from one sample in a study of vaccination effects on CD4 cells after COVID-19. TCRdb's copy holds only in-frame clones and misses some; the assay was immunoSEQ multiplex PCR. The repertoire holds tens of thousands of clones, with 72% as singletons. Their cognate antigens are unknown. Sequencing was performed on CD4+ T cells from PBMCs cultured with a peptide pool, taken before COVID-19 vaccination. The receptors come from a human donor who had a prior SARS-CoV-2 infection. CDR3s include the opening cysteine and the closing phenylalanine or tryptophan. Fields, in order: V gene, clone size, J gene, D gene, CDR3 protein, CDR3 DNA. A D gene is named only where the DNA matches it firmly. Size is omitted from some rows. Given values are once, few, many or a class for expanded clones.

TRBV27,.,TRBJ1-6,.,CASSFGYNSPLHF,TGTGCCAGCAGTTTTGGGTATAATTCACCCCTCCACTTT
TRBV3-1/TRBV3-2,.,TRBJ1-6,.,CASSLNRESRVSPLHF,TGTGCCAGCAGCCTAAACAGGGAATCTCGGGTTTCACCCCTCCACTTT
TRBV25-1,.,TRBJ1-5,.,CASSDGAVGNQPQHF,TGTGCCAGCAGTGACGGGGCAGTAGGCAATCAGCCCCAGCATTTT
TRBV19,.,TRBJ1-3,TRBD1,CASSDPGTVSGNTIYF,TGTGCCAGTAGCGACCCGGGGACAGTCTCTGGAAACACCATATATTTT
TRBV5-4,.,TRBJ2-2,.,CASSLRGIGYTGELFF,TGTGCCAGCAGCTTGAGGGGGATAGGTTACACCGGGGAGCTGTTTTTT
TRBV5-1,.,TRBJ2-5,TRBD2,CASSSQTSGRETQYF,TGCGCCAGCAGCTCTCAGACTAGCGGGAGAGAGACCCAGTACTTC
TRBV2,.,TRBJ1-5,.,CASRRGNQPQHF,TGTGCCAGCAGGAGGGGTAATCAGCCCCAGCATTTT
TRBV15,.,TRBJ2-7,TRBD1,CATSRDRGTGREQYF,TGTGCCACCAGCAGAGACCGCGGGACAGGCCGCGAGCAGTACTTC
TRBV9,.,TRBJ2-6,.,CASSVVSSGANVLTF,TGTGCCAGCAGCGTAGTCAGCTCTGGGGCCAACGTCCTGACTTTC
TRBV7-7,few,TRBJ2-7,TRBD1,CASSSGTGEGEQYF,TGTGCTAGCAGCTCAGGGACAGGGGAGGGCGAGCAGTACTTC
TRBV6-2/TRBV6-3,.,TRBJ1-1,.,CASSYVAVGKAFF,TGTGCCAGCAGTTATGTTGCGGTCGGCAAAGCTTTCTTT
TRBV4-2,.,TRBJ2-5,.,CASSQFGATAYQETQYF,TGTGCCAGCAGCCAATTTGGAGCGACAGCGTACCAAGAGACCCAGTACTTC
TRBV19,.,TRBJ1-4,.,CASSIPSGYEKLFF,TGTGCCAGTAGTATCCCGTCGGGATACGAAAAACTGTTTTTT
TRBV7-9,.,TRBJ1-1,TRBD1,CASKKQGQETEAFF,TGTGCCAGCAAAAAACAGGGGCAGGAGACTGAAGCTTTCTTT
TRBV6-5,.,TRBJ2-7,TRBD1,CASSYSGTEYEQYF,TGTGCCAGCAGTTACTCAGGGACAGAGTACGAGCAGTACTTC
TRBV19,.,TRBJ2-3,TRBD2,CASSMNRLAGGGSTDTQYF,TGTGCCAGTAGTATGAACCGACTAGCGGGGGGGGGAAGCACAGATACGCAGTATTTT
TRBV10-3,once,TRBJ2-2,TRBD1,CAISEGQEAGELFF,TGTGCCATCAGTGAGGGACAGGAGGCCGGGGAGCTGTTTTTT